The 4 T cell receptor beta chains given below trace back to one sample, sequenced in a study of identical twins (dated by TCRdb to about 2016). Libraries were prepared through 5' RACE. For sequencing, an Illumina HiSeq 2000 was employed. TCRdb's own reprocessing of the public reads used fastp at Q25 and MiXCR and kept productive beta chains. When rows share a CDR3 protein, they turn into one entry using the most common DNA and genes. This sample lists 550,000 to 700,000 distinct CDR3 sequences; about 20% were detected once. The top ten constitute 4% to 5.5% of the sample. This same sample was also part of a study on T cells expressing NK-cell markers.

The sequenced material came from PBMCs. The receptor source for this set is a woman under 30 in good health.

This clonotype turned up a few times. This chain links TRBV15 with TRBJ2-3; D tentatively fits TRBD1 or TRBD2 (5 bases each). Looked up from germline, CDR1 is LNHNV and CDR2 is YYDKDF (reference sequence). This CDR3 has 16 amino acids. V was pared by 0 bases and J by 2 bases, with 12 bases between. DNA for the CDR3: TGTGCCACCAGCAGAGATCAGGGCGGGCACACAGATACGCAGTATTTT. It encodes CATSRDQGGHTDTQYF.

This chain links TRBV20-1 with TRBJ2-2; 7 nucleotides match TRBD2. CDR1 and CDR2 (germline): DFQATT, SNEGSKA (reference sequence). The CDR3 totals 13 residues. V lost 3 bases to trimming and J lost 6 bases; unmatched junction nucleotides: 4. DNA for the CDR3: TGCAGTGCTAGCAGCGGGATAGCCGGGGAGCTGTTTTTT. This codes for CSASSGIAGELFF.

The CDR3 DNA reads as TGTGCCAGCAGATATACCCCCAGGGCAGGGTCTTACAATGAGCAGTTCTTC. This sequence encodes CASRYTPRAGSYNEQFF. V and J are TRBV6-5 and TRBJ2-1; possibly TRBD1 for D (5 bases). The V end was cut by 6 bases, the J end by 4 bases, with 22 bases between. The CDR3 has 17 residues. Germline V CDR1 and CDR2: MNHEY, SVGAGI.

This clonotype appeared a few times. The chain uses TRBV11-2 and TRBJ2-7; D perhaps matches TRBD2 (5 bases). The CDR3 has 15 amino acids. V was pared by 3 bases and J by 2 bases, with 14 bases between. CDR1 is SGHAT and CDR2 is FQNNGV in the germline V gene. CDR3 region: CASSLESGEPYEQYF. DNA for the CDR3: TGTGCCAGCAGCTTGGAAAGCGGAGAACCCTACGAGCAGTACTTC.